This T cell receptor beta chain stems from a study of identical twins. General study results and limits: Weaker excess sharing between twins was seen in beta out-of-frame sequences.

MiXCR was run by TCRdb on the 5' RACE reads, yielding one entry per CDR3 protein. The table records roughly 240,000 distinct CDR3 sequences, about 7.5% of them present only once. No donor was unhealthy or non-Caucasian. The CDR3 spans 16 residues. J was trimmed by 1 base and V by 4 bases; bases with no gene match: 7. The germline CDR1 and CDR2 sequences are LNHNV and YYDKDF (reference sequence). This clonotype was counted only a few times. The target antigen is unknown. This sample also appeared in a second study, on yellow fever vaccine responses in identical twins. That work contributes: The authors reported partly convergent, partly personalized vaccine responses in identical twins.

This chain joins TRBV15 and TRBJ2-3, with 8 bases that match TRBD1. This clonotype was obtained from a woman in her late teens or twenties in good health. The source material was CD8+ T cells sorted from blood. The CDR3 DNA reads TGTGCCACCAGCATAGACGGACAGGGAGGCACAGATACGCAGTATTTT. Protein sequence: CATSIDGQGGTDTQYF.